This TCR beta chain was retrieved from a study of CD8 T cells in Susac syndrome. The patients who served as multiple sclerosis controls were treatment-naive and had stable or active relapsing-remitting disease that fulfilled the revised McDonald criteria. It was with random hexamers that about 0.45 to 1 ug RNA was reverse transcribed. MiXCR, applied by TCRdb to the immunoSEQ multiplex PCR reads, yields one record per CDR3 protein. The sample yields almost 450,000 distinct CDR3 sequences, approximately 85% seen once. The CDR3 contains 16 residues. Germline V gene data show CDR1 as SGHDT and CDR2 as YYEEEE. V shed 4 bases, J shed 2 bases, and the junction held 6 bases outside the gene matches.

This clonotype was obtained from a human donor with multiple sclerosis. This chain joins TRBV5-6 and TRBJ2-1; 10 positions match TRBD1. The specimen sequenced was CD8+ T cells from PBMCs. CDR3 coding DNA: TGTGCCAGCAGCATGGACAGGGGGGGAACCTACAATGAGCAGTTCTTC. Translating it yields CASSMDRGGTYNEQFF.